This entry lists 29 T cell receptor beta chains sequenced from one sample in a study of T cell responses to AZD1222 COVID-19 vaccine. Sequencing was performed with immunoSEQ multiplex PCR; in TCRdb, only in-frame clones are kept and a portion is missing. The sample holds about 140,000 clones, 84% seen once. Specimen: peripheral blood, collected on day 0 of AZD1222 vaccination. These receptor sequences come from an adult in good health.

The chain uses TRBV29-1 and TRBJ1-2; TRBD1 is a possible D gene (5 bases). Germline CDR1 is SQVTM and CDR2 is ANQGSEA. The V end lost 2 bases, the J end lost 0 bases, and 28 bases lay between the germline ends. The CDR3 is made up of 20 amino acids. CDR3 residues: CSVEPPLGGISLVSNYGYTF. The CDR3 nucleotides read TGCAGCGTTGAACCACCTCTCGGGGGAATCAGTCTCGTGTCTAACTATGGCTACACCTTC.

The rearrangement uses TRBV7-3 and TRBJ1-2, with D perhaps matching TRBD1 (6 bases). From germline, CDR1 is SGHTA and CDR2 FQGTGA. This CDR3 contains 15 residues. Between the trimmed V and J ends, which lost 1 base and 8 bases, there was a span of 17 bases. The CDR3: CASSLSGRGEEGYTF. CDR3 DNA sequence: TGTGCCAGCAGCTTAAGTGGCAGGGGAGAAGAGGGCTACACCTTC.

The V call is TRBV5-1, the J call TRBJ2-1; 8 bases match TRBD2. Germline CDR1 and CDR2: SGHRS and YFSETQ. With V trimmed by 5 bases and J by 5 bases, 9 bases remained unmatched. The CDR3 has 15 residues. CDR3 region: CASSTGLAQNNEQFF. The DNA for the CDR3 is TGCGCCAGCAGTACCGGACTAGCCCAGAACAATGAGCAGTTCTTC.

The chain couples TRBV5-5 to TRBJ1-1; D unresolved. Trimming took 2 bases from V and 3 from J, leaving 14 bases between them. Germline V gives CDR1 SGHKS, CDR2 YYEKEE (reference sequence). This CDR3 comprises 15 residues. The CDR3 loop is CASSFSGDGYTEAFF. The CDR3, as DNA: TGTGCCAGCAGCTTCTCCGGAGATGGCTACACTGAAGCTTTCTTT. The variable domain in full, completed from reference TRBV5-5 and TRBJ1-1, reads DAGVTQSPTHLIKTRGQQVTLRCSPISGHKSVSWYQQVLGQGPQFIFQYYEKEERGRGNFPDRFSARQFPNYSSELNVNALLLGDSALYLCASSFSGDGYTEAFFGQGTRLTVV.

The chain recombines TRBV5-1 with TRBJ1-2, with 11 bases lining up with TRBD1. Per germline, CDR1 SGHRS and CDR2 YFSETQ. The CDR3 contains 15 residues. V trimming: 1 base; J trimming: 8 bases; junction bases outside the gene matches: 7. The CDR3 spells CASSLTGQGAWGYTF. The CDR3, as DNA: TGCGCCAGCAGCTTGACCGGACAGGGGGCATGGGGCTACACCTTC.

The chain couples TRBV2 to TRBJ1-1; a possible D gene is TRBD1 (6 bases). This CDR3 contains 15 residues. Germline V lookup: CDR1 SNHLY, CDR2 FYNNEI. Trimming shortened V by 6 bases and J by 0 bases, and 14 bases separated the two germline ends. The CDR3 nucleotides read TGTGCCAGCAGGGAACAGGGATTCGTGAACACTGAAGCTTTCTTT. Translation: CASREQGFVNTEAFF.

The J gene is TRBJ2-1, the V gene TRBV29-1; D not resolved. The V gene's germline CDR1 is SQVTM and CDR2 ANQGSEA. The CDR3 has 12 amino acids. V was trimmed by 4 bases and J by 1 base, leaving 5 bases between them. The CDR3 DNA sequence: TGCAGCGTTGGGAAGTCCTACAATGAGCAGTTCTTC. This sequence encodes CSVGKSYNEQFF.

This chain joins TRBV7-9 and TRBJ2-1; TRBD1 aligns across 8 bases. The germline V gene has CDR1 SEHNR and CDR2 FQNEAQ (reference sequence). CDR3 length: 15 residues. After removal of 0 bases from V and 5 bases from J, the junction contained 3 bases not matched to a gene. The CDR3 here is CASSLAGQVNNEQFF. DNA for the CDR3: TGTGCCAGCAGCTTAGCGGGACAGGTCAACAATGAGCAGTTCTTC. The full variable domain, in which reference TRBV7-9 and TRBJ2-1 provide the parts outside the CDR3, is DTGVSQNPRHKITKRGQNVTFRCDPISEHNRLYWYRQTLGQGPEFLTYFQNEAQLEKSRLLSDRFSAERPKGSFSTLEIQRTEQGDSAMYLCASSLAGQVNNEQFFGPGTRLTVL.

The chain carries TRBV3-1 (or the pseudogene TRBV3-2) and TRBJ2-5; 10 bases agree with TRBD2. The trim removed 1 base at V and 5 bases at J, leaving 7 bases unmatched. Germline CDR1 LGHDT, CDR2 YNNKEL (reference sequence). The CDR3 sequence is 16 residues long. The CDR3, as DNA: TGTGCCAGCAGCCAAGCCGTCAGCGGGGGGGCGGAGACCCAGTACTTC. It codes for CASSQAVSGGAETQYF.

This clone has a single count. The chain employs TRBV6-1 and TRBJ1-6; 7 bases fit TRBD1. This CDR3 comprises 20 residues. The germline CDR1 and CDR2 sequences are MNHNS and SASEGT. The J segment lost 3 bases and the V segment lost 4 bases, leaving 18 bases of the junction unmatched. CDR3: CASSGIGQAVSSNYNSPLHF. CDR3 DNA: TGTGCCAGCAGTGGAATTGGACAGGCTGTATCCTCGAACTATAATTCACCCCTCCACTTT.

V gene TRBV3-1 (or the pseudogene TRBV3-2) combines with J gene TRBJ1-2; D is unresolved. Germline CDR1 reads LGHDT; CDR2 reads YNNKEL (reference sequence). V was trimmed by 0 bases and J by 0 bases, leaving 5 bases between them. The CDR3 sequence is 14 residues long. CDR3 loop: CASSQDLANYGYTF. In DNA form, the CDR3 reads TGTGCCAGCAGCCAAGATCTGGCTAACTATGGCTACACCTTC.

V usage is TRBV2 and J usage is TRBJ1-5; no clear D gene. The ends were cut back, 7 bases at V and 6 bases at J, with 10 bases in the middle. This CDR3 comprises 12 residues. Germline CDR1 and CDR2: SNHLY and FYNNEI. DNA of the CDR3: TGTGCCAGCACCACGGGGTCTCAGCCCCAGCATTTT. Protein sequence: CASTTGSQPQHF.

V usage is TRBV2 and J usage is TRBJ1-2; 7 nucleotides align to TRBD1. The CDR3 length is 13 residues. Germline V gene sequence: CDR1 SNHLY, CDR2 FYNNEI. J gave up 2 bases and V 3 bases, and 0 bases lay outside the gene matches. CDR3 DNA sequence: TGTGCCAGCAGTGACAGGGGGAACTATGGCTACACCTTC. Residues: CASSDRGNYGYTF. Combining the CDR3 with reference TRBV2 and TRBJ1-2 gives the whole variable domain EPEVTQTPSHQVTQMGQEVILRCVPISNHLYFYWYRQILGQKVEFLVSFYNNEISEKSEIFDDQFSVERPDGSNFTLKIRSTKLEDSAMYFCASSDRGNYGYTFGSGTRLTVV.

The rearrangement links TRBV7-6 to TRBJ2-7; 9 bases align to TRBD2. Trimming at V came to 1 base and at J to 4 bases, leaving 5 bases not matched to a gene. The V gene's germline CDR1 is SGHVS and CDR2 FNYEAQ. The CDR3 contains 15 residues. Here the CDR3 reads CASSLGAGGPYEQYF. CDR3 sequence (DNA): TGTGCCAGCAGCTTAGGGGCGGGGGGGCCGTACGAGCAGTACTTC.

V usage is TRBV7-2 and J usage is TRBJ1-5; D unresolved. The V gene's germline CDR1 is SGHTA and CDR2 FQGNSA. The CDR3 is 16 residues long. V dropped 1 base and J dropped 0 bases, with 10 bases sitting between them. The CDR3 region is CASSLDGGSSNQPQHF. The DNA for the CDR3 is TGTGCCAGCAGCTTAGATGGCGGATCTAGCAATCAGCCCCAGCATTTT.

The V gene is TRBV5-4, the J gene TRBJ1-2, with D maybe TRBD1 (6 bases). The germline V gene has CDR1 SGHNT and CDR2 YYREEE (reference sequence). V was cut by 2 bases and J by 7 bases, with 12 bases left in between. The length of the CDR3 is 13 residues. In DNA, the CDR3 is TGTGCCAGCAGCTTATCAGGGGTCTCTGGCTACACCTTC. Translating gives CASSLSGVSGYTF.

The V call is TRBV19, the J call TRBJ1-5, with D unresolved. Per the germline V gene, CDR1 is LNHDA and CDR2 is SQIVND (reference sequence). V lost 4 bases to trimming and J lost 0 bases, with 13 bases between them. This CDR3 contains 16 residues. CDR3 sequence reads: CASSTPGANSNQPQHF. The CDR3 DNA sequence: TGTGCCAGTAGTACCCCAGGAGCTAATAGCAATCAGCCCCAGCATTTT.

V is TRBV15 and J is TRBJ1-1, with D unresolved. Germline V CDR1 and CDR2: LNHNV, YYDKDF (reference sequence). Trimming took 4 bases from V and 5 from J, leaving 8 bases between them. The CDR3 runs to 12 residues. The CDR3 nucleotides are TGTGCCACCAGCAAAGCGGGAACTGAAGCTTTCTTT. It yields the protein CATSKAGTEAFF.

This sequence joins TRBV12-3 or TRBV12-4 and TRBJ1-2; 8 bases fit TRBD1. The CDR3 spans 13 residues. The junction had 2 bases not matched to a gene; V was cut back by 5 bases and J by 3 bases. The CDR3: CASSGQGYYGYTF. The CDR3 bases are TGTGCCAGCAGTGGACAGGGATACTATGGCTACACCTTC.

The chain uses TRBV11-2 and TRBJ1-3; a possible D gene is TRBD1 (5 bases). The V end was cut by 5 bases, the J end by 0 bases, with 14 bases between. This CDR3 spans 16 amino acids. Germline V lookup: CDR1 SGHAT, CDR2 FQNNGV. The CDR3 bases are TGTGCCAGCAGCATACAGGTTCAGAGCTCTGGAAACACCATATATTTT. Translated: CASSIQVQSSGNTIYF.

This clone has only a few counts. The genes are TRBV12-3 or TRBV12-4 and TRBJ1-2; D gene uncertain. V was pared by 2 bases and J by 8 bases, with 9 bases between. CDR3 length: 12 residues. The CDR3 DNA follows: TGTGCCAGCAGTTTACGGTCTGGAGGCTACACCTTC. Its protein product is CASSLRSGGYTF.

The genes are TRBV7-8 and TRBJ1-2, with TRBD1 as a possible D gene (6 bases). V gave up 4 bases and J gave up 8 bases, with 14 bases separating them. The CDR3 extends over 13 amino acids. Germline V gene data show CDR1 as SGHVS and CDR2 as FQNEAQ. This chain's CDR3 is CASSSLVGGGYTF. In DNA, the CDR3 is TGTGCCAGCAGCTCCTTGGTAGGGGGGGGCTACACCTTC.

The genes are TRBV5-4 and TRBJ1-6, with 8 bases that match TRBD1. Germline CDR1 SGHNT, CDR2 YYREEE (reference sequence). The CDR3 loop spans 15 amino acids. After removal of 1 base from V and 3 bases from J, the junction contained 0 bases not matched to a gene. CDR3 in amino acids: CASSLTGGYNSPLHF. In DNA, the CDR3 is TGTGCCAGCAGCTTGACAGGGGGCTATAATTCACCCCTCCACTTT.

This clone was detected once. This chain connects TRBV28 to TRBJ1-5; D gene unclear. Deletions cut 6 bases from V and 3 bases from J, with 6 bases between. Per germline, CDR1 MDHEN and CDR2 SYDVKM. This CDR3 comprises 12 residues. The CDR3 bases are TGTGCCAGCAGCCAAAACAATCAGCCCCAGCATTTT. This translates into CASSQNNQPQHF.

The gene calls are TRBV4-1 and TRBJ1-1, with a weak D call TRBD1 (5 bases). Trimming cost V 3 bases and J 3 bases, with 14 bases left between them. The CDR3 is made up of 15 amino acids. The germline V gene has CDR1 MGHRA and CDR2 YSYEKL. CDR3: CASSHPDSRDTEAFF. Written as DNA, the CDR3 is TGCGCCAGCAGCCACCCCGACAGCCGCGACACTGAAGCTTTCTTT.

With respect to this clone: Germline is not matched at one junction end, which may reflect a read error. The chain has TRBV3-1 (or the pseudogene TRBV3-2) and TRBJ1-5; maybe TRBD1 (5 bases). This CDR3 is 14 amino acids long. CDR1 LGHDT and CDR2 YNNKEL come from the germline V gene (reference sequence). The CDR3 sequence is CASSQDPGDSTQDF. The CDR3 DNA reads as TGTGCCAGCAGCCAAGATCCAGGAGACAGCACTCAAGATTTT.

The chain carries TRBV5-4 and TRBJ1-6, with D hard to call. Trimming left V 0 bases short and J 6 bases short, with 4 bases between. Looked up from germline, CDR1 is SGHNT and CDR2 is YYREEE (reference sequence). The CDR3 has 13 amino acids. In nucleotides, the CDR3 is TGTGCCAGCAGCTTGGGGGGTAATTCACCCCTCCACTTT. This translates into CASSLGGNSPLHF.

V usage is TRBV13 and J usage is TRBJ2-4; D unresolved. Trimming cost V 1 base and J 1 base, with 11 bases left between them. The CDR3 is 16 residues long. The V gene's germline CDR1 is PRHDT and CDR2 FYEKMQ (reference sequence). The DNA of the CDR3 is TGTGCCAGCAGCTTAGAACGGGCTGGGGCCAAAAACATTCAGTACTTC. Protein sequence: CASSLERAGAKNIQYF.

The chain couples TRBV4-1 to TRBJ2-3, with D maybe TRBD2 (6 bases). Per germline, CDR1 MGHRA and CDR2 YSYEKL. Trimming took off 3 bases at V and 5 bases at J, with 15 bases between the two ends. This CDR3 region has 15 residues. Here the CDR3 reads CASSQMTAGGDTQYF. CDR3 in DNA: TGCGCCAGCAGCCAGATGACCGCCGGGGGAGATACGCAGTATTTT.